At least ten counts were recorded for the clone carrying this TCR beta chain. Antigen: not known. This CDR3 is built from 16 residues. Trimming pared 3 bases from V and 0 bases from J, leaving 14 bases between. Germline CDR1 and CDR2: SGHNT and YYREEE (reference sequence). The data derive from a study of T cells after yellow fever vaccination. Across the whole study: Preparation used SMART-Seq v4 Ultra Low Input for the low-cell-number fractions. Whole-study findings and limits: Peaking faster, on day 5 versus 15, the secondary response was nonetheless weaker. Abundant bulk-derived clonotypes could contaminate FACS-sorted repertoires.

The study made its TCR cDNA through 5'RACE template switching. That step introduced a universal primer site along with UMIs. TCRdb itself ran the 5' RACE reads through MiXCR, one entry per CDR3 protein. The sample has about 360,000 distinct CDR3 sequences, under 7.5% seen once. The chain combines TRBV5-4 with TRBJ2-3; D tentatively fits TRBD1 or TRBD2 (5 bases each). Sequenced material: PBMCs, taken 5 days after the yellow fever booster vaccination. The origin of this receptor is a man aged 25 to 40 who received the YFV17D yellow fever vaccine. As DNA, the CDR3 is TGTGCCAGCAGCTCGTATGTGGGACGGAGCACAGATACGCAGTATTTT. Translated: CASSSYVGRSTDTQYF.